The clone carrying this T cell receptor beta chain was detected a few times. The data are from a study of blood T cell repertoires in COVID-19. The wider study: Specimens from acute and convalescent COVID-19 originated in the United States, Italy and Spain. In each case, the material was cDNA or gDNA derived from T cells, B-cell-depleted T cells, or PBMCs.

The CDR3 is 13 residues long. CDR1 and CDR2 from the germline V gene are WNHNN and SYGVQD (reference sequence). The germline V and J ends were trimmed by 2 bases and 4 bases, with 9 bases remaining between them. The authors' processing: It was from reference gene primer amplification that nucleated cell counts were estimated. The data were produced by immunoSEQ multiplex PCR, yet TCRdb's version contains in-frame clones alone and is incomplete. D and trimming come from the DNA, and the V and J calls and clone size come from that table. The table includes over 75,000 clones, 85% to 95% detected once. Source material: peripheral blood. The chain joins TRBV10-1 to TRBJ2-7; TRBD2 might be the D (6 bases). This TCR was recovered from a man between 60 and 70 years old with acute or convalescent COVID-19. The CDR3, as DNA: TGCGCCAGCAGTGAGGAGGAGGGGTACGAGCAGTACTTC. Amino acids: CASSEEEGYEQYF.